The following is a T cell receptor beta chain sequence with its context. Seattle patients were enrolled during active infection and followed longitudinally. This record comes from a study of blood T cell repertoires in COVID-19. Overall study context: COVID-19 samples from acute and convalescent phases originated in the United States, Italy and Spain.

Per the authors' pipeline: Cell counts per sample came from amplifying reference gene primers. Data came from immunoSEQ multiplex PCR; TCRdb stores just in-frame clones and leaves some out. V and J calls and clone size follow that table, whereas D and trimming were derived from the DNA. The sample includes some 500,000 clones, about 89% seen only once; the top ten take 7.5% to 9%. This CDR3 is built from 17 residues. Germline assignment: CDR1 GTSNPN and CDR2 SVGIG (reference sequence). The V and J ends lost 1 base and 1 base respectively, with 17 bases between them. The TCR sequence derives from a woman between 50 and 59 years old with COVID-19, enrolled during active disease. The chain recombines TRBV30 with TRBJ2-1; possibly TRBD2 for D (6 bases). The sequenced material came from peripheral blood. The CDR3 coding sequence is TGTGCCTGGAGTGGTAGCTCGGGGAGGACATCCTACAATGAGCAGTTCTTC. Translated: CAWSGSSGRTSYNEQFF.